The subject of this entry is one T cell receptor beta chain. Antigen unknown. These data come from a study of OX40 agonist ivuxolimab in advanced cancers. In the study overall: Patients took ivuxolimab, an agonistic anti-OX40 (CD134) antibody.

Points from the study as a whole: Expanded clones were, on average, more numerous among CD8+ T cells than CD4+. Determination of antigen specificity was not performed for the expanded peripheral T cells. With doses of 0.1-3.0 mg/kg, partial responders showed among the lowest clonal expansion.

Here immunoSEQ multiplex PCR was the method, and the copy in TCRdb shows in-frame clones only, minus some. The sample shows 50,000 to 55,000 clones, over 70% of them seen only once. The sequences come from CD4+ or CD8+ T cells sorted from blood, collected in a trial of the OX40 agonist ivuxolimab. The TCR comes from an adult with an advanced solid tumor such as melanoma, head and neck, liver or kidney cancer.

Here the CDR3 DNA reads TGTGCCAGCAGCCGCCGGGACAGCTCCTACGAGCAGTACTTC. Translated, it gives CASSRRDSSYEQYF. The gene calls are TRBV4-2 and TRBJ2-7; 7 nucleotides align to TRBD1. V shed 4 bases and J 0 bases; nucleotides not matched to a gene: 3. This CDR3 has 14 amino acids. Germline CDR1 is LGHNA and CDR2 is YNFKEQ.